Following are 30 T cell receptor beta chains from one sample sequenced in a study of cytomegalovirus exposure and HLA in healthy donors. Method: immunoSEQ multiplex PCR; TCRdb's copy keeps in-frame clones and lacks some. The data hold 55,000 to 70,000 clones, with 85% to 95% observed a single time. Sequenced input: PBMCs. The receptors here all came from a man younger than 30 in good health and CMV-seronegative.

This chain joins TRBV19 and TRBJ2-4, with a tentative D call TRBD2 (6 bases). Trimming pared 6 bases from V and 8 bases from J, leaving 11 bases between. Germline V CDR1 and CDR2: LNHDA, SQIVND (reference sequence). This CDR3 comprises 12 residues. CDR3 DNA: TGTGCCAGTAGGACCCCGGGGGACATTCAGTACTTC. It encodes CASRTPGDIQYF.

The genes are TRBV6-1 and TRBJ1-5, with D maybe TRBD1 (5 bases). With 5 bases removed from V and 5 bases from J, the gap between germline ends came to 13 bases. The V gene's germline CDR1 is MNHNS and CDR2 SASEGT. The CDR3 contains 14 residues. This CDR3 is CASSPHRGDQPQHF. CDR3 bases: TGTGCCAGCAGTCCTCATCGGGGGGATCAGCCCCAGCATTTT.

V is TRBV7-3 and J is TRBJ2-1; 7 bases line up with TRBD2. V lost 3 bases to trimming and J lost 5 bases; unmatched junction nucleotides: 7. CDR1 SGHTA and CDR2 FQGTGA come from the germline V gene. The CDR3 is made up of 15 amino acids. CDR3: CASSFLADINNEQFF. CDR3 coding DNA: TGTGCCAGCAGCTTCCTAGCGGATATAAACAATGAGCAGTTCTTC.

This clone is a singleton in its sample. This chain links TRBV5-1 with TRBJ2-1; 7 bases align to TRBD2. The J segment lost 3 bases and the V segment lost 2 bases, leaving 8 bases of the junction unmatched. Germline V gene lookup returns CDR1 SGHRS and CDR2 YFSETQ. The CDR3 length is 16 residues. For the CDR3, the DNA is TGCGCCAGCAGCTTCTCGTCGGCTAGCGGCTACAATGAGCAGTTCTTC. It translates to CASSFSSASGYNEQFF.

This clone was observed once. The chain links TRBV19 to TRBJ2-4; possibly TRBD2 for D (6 bases). Germline values: CDR1 LNHDA, CDR2 SQIVND (reference sequence). The CDR3 sequence is 13 residues long. Trimming took 6 bases from V and 7 from J, leaving 13 bases between them. In DNA form, the CDR3 reads TGTGCCAGTAGGGTGGACGGGAGCAACATTCAGTACTTC. Translation gives CASRVDGSNIQYF.

This chain joins TRBV25-1 and TRBJ2-4; no reliable D call. The CDR3 covers 15 residues. V was clipped by 2 bases and J by 0 bases, with 8 bases between them. The germline V gene has CDR1 MGHDK and CDR2 SYGVNS. The chain's CDR3 is CASSETGLAKNIQYF. The CDR3 coding sequence is TGTGCCAGCAGTGAAACTGGGCTAGCCAAAAACATTCAGTACTTC.

V is TRBV28 and J is TRBJ2-7, with TRBD2 matching 11 bases. Germline V gene lookup returns CDR1 MDHEN and CDR2 SYDVKM. The ends lost 6 bases at V and 0 bases at J; junction bases unmatched: 10. The CDR3 covers 17 residues. CDR3 in DNA: TGTGCCAGCAGCCGCCTGGGACTAGCGGATAACTCCTACGAGCAGTACTTC. It yields the protein CASSRLGLADNSYEQYF.

V and J are TRBV6-5 and TRBJ2-7, with TRBD2 identical over 13 bases. The CDR3 contains 13 residues. The V and J ends lost 6 bases and 5 bases, in that order; junction bases with no gene match: 1. Germline assignment: CDR1 MNHEY and CDR2 SVGAGI. The CDR3 spells CASRGLAGNEQYF. The CDR3 DNA reads TGTGCCAGCAGGGGACTAGCGGGAAACGAGCAGTACTTC.

The chain has TRBV7-6 and TRBJ2-3; possible D gene TRBD2, 6 bases. Trimming removed 5 bases at V and 0 bases at J, with 21 bases between. The CDR3 is made up of 18 amino acids. Germline CDR1 SGHVS, CDR2 FNYEAQ. Written as DNA, the CDR3 is TGTGCCAGCAGCCGGGTCAGCGGGTCACAGATGAGCACAGATACGCAGTATTTT. This translates into CASSRVSGSQMSTDTQYF.

V gene TRBV5-4 combines with J gene TRBJ1-1, with TRBD1 matching over 10 bases. The V segment lost 0 bases and the J segment 7 bases; nucleotides outside the gene matches: 3. The CDR3 has 14 residues. CDR1 SGHNT and CDR2 YYREEE come from the germline V gene (reference sequence). This chain's CDR3 is CASSLAGQGREAFF. The CDR3 nucleotides are TGTGCCAGCAGCTTGGCGGGACAGGGGCGTGAAGCTTTCTTT.

The chain employs TRBV27 and TRBJ2-3, with 7 bases matching TRBD2. Germline CDR1 reads MNHEY; CDR2 reads SMNVEV (reference sequence). The CDR3 runs to 19 residues. J gave up 2 bases and V 3 bases, and 17 bases lay outside the gene matches. CDR3 coding DNA: TGTGCCAGCAGTTTGTGGGGGGGGACCGGGACTCCAGACACAGATACGCAGTATTTT. This gives the protein CASSLWGGTGTPDTDTQYF.

This chain uses TRBV29-1 with TRBJ2-3; TRBD2 agrees at 9 bases. V shed 7 bases and J 5 bases; nucleotides not matched to a gene: 7. The CDR3 is 13 amino acids. Germline V gene sequence: CDR1 SQVTM, CDR2 ANQGSEA. CDR3 nucleotide sequence: TGCAGCGCCCCGGGACTAGCTATAGATACGCAGTATTTT. Amino acid sequence: CSAPGLAIDTQYF.

The chain couples TRBV19 to TRBJ1-1; tentative D call: TRBD1 (6 bases). The CDR3 extends over 13 amino acids. Germline loops: CDR1 LNHDA, CDR2 SQIVND (reference sequence). V lost 1 base and J lost 4, with 7 bases in between. CDR3 loop: CASSIVQGTEAFF. The CDR3 bases are TGTGCCAGTAGTATAGTACAGGGCACTGAAGCTTTCTTT.

This rearrangement joins TRBV7-9 to TRBJ2-2; TRBD2 matches at 7 bases. CDR1 and CDR2 (germline): SEHNR, FQNEAQ (reference sequence). The CDR3 is 16 amino acids. Trimming removed 0 bases from V and 0 bases from J; junction bases left unmatched: 1. DNA of the CDR3: TGTGCCAGCAGCTTAGCGCGGGGGACGAACACCGGGGAGCTGTTTTTT. It specifies CASSLARGTNTGELFF.

The chain is built from TRBV27 and TRBJ2-7; TRBD2 matches 7 bases. Unmatched junction bases numbered 13, after V lost 4 bases and J lost 4 bases. The CDR3 contains 16 residues. The germline V gene has CDR1 MNHEY and CDR2 SMNVEV (reference sequence). For the CDR3, the DNA is TGTGCCAGCAGTTCACCGCCAAGCGGGGCCGGGTACGAGCAGTACTTC. Translated: CASSSPPSGAGYEQYF.

This chain links TRBV25-1 with TRBJ2-1; D is possibly TRBD2 (5 bases). The germline V and J ends were trimmed by 0 bases and 4 bases, with 13 bases remaining between them. Germline lookup yields CDR1 MGHDK and CDR2 SYGVNS. The length of the CDR3 is 16 residues. DNA for the CDR3: TGTGCCAGCAGTGAATACGGTATAGGACTTTACAATGAGCAGTTCTTC. This translates into CASSEYGIGLYNEQFF.

The chain employs TRBV27 and TRBJ2-1; TRBD1 aligns across 8 bases. Germline CDR1 is MNHEY and CDR2 is SMNVEV (reference sequence). CDR3 length equals 13 residues. V was clipped by 5 bases and J by 6 bases; unmatched bases: 3. The CDR3 loop reads CASSLTGVNEQFF. In DNA, the CDR3 is TGTGCCAGCAGTCTGACAGGGGTCAATGAGCAGTTCTTC.

The chain has TRBV6-4 and TRBJ2-1; 10 bases match TRBD2. This CDR3 is built from 15 residues. J was trimmed by 4 bases and V by 8 bases; bases with no gene match: 8. Germline V lookup: CDR1 MRHNA, CDR2 SNTAGT. DNA of the CDR3: TGTGCCAGCGGAGCGGGAGGGCCCGGATACAATGAGCAGTTCTTC. Protein: CASGAGGPGYNEQFF.

The rearrangement joins TRBV2 to TRBJ2-7; 12 bases agree with TRBD2. Germline CDR1 reads SNHLY; CDR2 reads FYNNEI. The CDR3 is made up of 16 amino acids. V lost 11 bases to trimming and J lost 3 bases; unmatched junction nucleotides: 14. The CDR3 reads CAARTAGLAGIYEQYF. As DNA, the CDR3 is TGTGCCGCCCGGACAGCCGGACTAGCGGGAATCTACGAGCAGTACTTC.

V usage is TRBV27 and J usage is TRBJ2-4, with D possibly TRBD2 on 6 matching bases. Trimming removed 5 bases from V and 4 bases from J, with 21 bases in between. Per germline, CDR1 MNHEY and CDR2 SMNVEV (reference sequence). The CDR3 length is 17 residues. The DNA of the CDR3 is TGTGCCAGCAGTCCCTTAGGGATGGCGGGAACGAAAAACATTCAGTACTTC. It specifies CASSPLGMAGTKNIQYF.

This sequence joins TRBV6-5 and TRBJ2-5, with 9 positions matching TRBD1. Trimming cost V 6 bases and J 5 bases; bases outside gene matches: 10. Germline V lookup: CDR1 MNHEY, CDR2 SVGAGI. CDR3 length equals 15 residues. The CDR3 DNA is TGTGCCAGCAGCGAACAGGGGGCCCACCTGGAGACCCAGTACTTC. Amino acid sequence: CASSEQGAHLETQYF.

The rearrangement joins TRBV11-2 to TRBJ1-1, with a possible D match to TRBD1 (6 bases). There are 19 residues in the CDR3. The germline V and J ends were trimmed by 0 bases and 1 base, with 21 bases remaining between them. Germline CDR1 SGHAT, CDR2 FQNNGV. CDR3 residues: CASSLDFWAGEIWNTEAFF. For the CDR3, the DNA is TGTGCCAGCAGCTTAGATTTTTGGGCAGGGGAAATTTGGAACACTGAAGCTTTCTTT.

The chain links TRBV10-3 to TRBJ2-5, with 9 bases identical to TRBD2. CDR1 and CDR2 (germline): ENHRY, SYGVKD. V shed 4 bases, J shed 5 bases, and the junction held 11 bases outside the gene matches. CDR3 length: 16 amino acids. CDR3 amino acids: CAISVNSGSGSETQYF. CDR3 DNA sequence: TGTGCCATCAGTGTCAATAGCGGGAGTGGGAGCGAGACCCAGTACTTC.

The CDR3 nucleotides are TGTGCCAGCAGCGCCGGGACTGTGAACACTGAAGCTTTCTTT. The encoded protein is CASSAGTVNTEAFF. The chain couples TRBV7-9 to TRBJ1-1, with a weak D call TRBD1 (5 bases). The CDR3 totals 14 residues. CDR1 and CDR2 from the germline V gene are SEHNR and FQNEAQ (reference sequence). With 5 bases removed from V and 0 bases from J, the gap between germline ends came to 10 bases.

The genes are TRBV18 and TRBJ2-1, with D perhaps matching TRBD1 (5 bases). Germline V lookup: CDR1 KGHSH, CDR2 LQKENI. The V end lost 3 bases, the J end lost 1 base, and 7 bases lay between the germline ends. The CDR3 runs to 14 residues. The CDR3 loop is CASSPTDSYNEQFF. CDR3 DNA: TGTGCCAGCTCACCGACAGATTCCTACAATGAGCAGTTCTTC.

The gene calls are TRBV11-3 and TRBJ2-7; D remains ambiguous. Trimming stripped 0 bases from V and 3 bases from J, with 6 bases between. Germline assignment: CDR1 SGHNT and CDR2 YENEEA. There are 13 residues in the CDR3. In DNA, the CDR3 is TGTGCCAGCAGCTTAGATGAGTTCTACGAGCAGTACTTC. Protein product: CASSLDEFYEQYF. Supplemented by reference TRBV11-3 and TRBJ2-7, the full variable domain reads EAGVVQSPRYKIIEKKQPVAFWCNPISGHNTLYWYLQNLGQGPELLIRYENEEAVDDSQLPKDRFSAERLKGVDSTLKIQPAELGDSAVYLCASSLDEFYEQYFGPGTRLTVT.

The chain has TRBV11-2 and TRBJ1-2; 7 nucleotides match TRBD1. This CDR3 region has 13 residues. CDR1 is SGHAT, CDR2 FQNNGV, per germline. Unmatched junction bases numbered 2, after V lost 5 bases and J lost 2 bases. The chain's CDR3 is CASSPTGNYGYTF. CDR3 in DNA: TGTGCCAGCAGCCCGACAGGGAACTATGGCTACACCTTC.

The chain is built from TRBV13 and TRBJ1-1; D remains ambiguous. Trimming pared 1 base from V and 7 bases from J, leaving 10 bases between. The CDR3 covers 13 residues. CDR1 PRHDT and CDR2 FYEKMQ come from the germline V gene (reference sequence). As DNA, the CDR3 is TGTGCCAGCAGCTTAGCGGGAGGGAGTGAAGCTTTCTTT. Amino acids: CASSLAGGSEAFF.

The chain is built from TRBV7-2 and TRBJ1-1; D is possibly TRBD1 (5 bases). Between the trimmed V and J ends, which lost 5 bases and 1 base, there was a span of 17 bases. Germline-derived CDR1 and CDR2 are SGHTA and FQGNSA. The CDR3 runs 16 residues. The DNA for the CDR3 is TGTGCCAGCAGCGATCGACAGCCATCTTGGAACACTGAAGCTTTCTTT. Translating gives CASSDRQPSWNTEAFF. Complete variable domain (other parts from reference TRBV7-2 and TRBJ1-1): GAGVSQSPSNKVTEKGKDVELRCDPISGHTALYWYRQSLGQGLEFLIYFQGNSAPDKSGLPSDRFSAERTGGSVSTLTIQRTQQEDSAVYLCASSDRQPSWNTEAFFGQGTRLTVV.

This chain connects TRBV4-3 to TRBJ2-2; TRBD2 aligns across 8 bases. V dropped 3 bases and J dropped 1; count of bases not matched to a gene: 1. The CDR3 contains 15 residues. The germline gives CDR1 LGHNA, CDR2 YSLEER. CDR3 DNA: TGCGCCAGCAGCCAGGGACTAGTGAACACCGGGGAGCTGTTTTTT. It translates to CASSQGLVNTGELFF.